The 22 T cell receptor beta chains below come from one sample, sequenced in a study of PD-1 blockade in classical Hodgkin lymphoma. Repertoires were generated with immunoSEQ multiplex PCR, while TCRdb's copy carries only in-frame clones and drops some. The sample has nearly 100,000 clones; roughly 84% are singletons. No patient escaped relapse after autologous stem cell transplantation, and brentuximab vedotin exposure varied. The sequences come from peripheral blood mononuclear cells (PBMCs), collected at baseline. All receptors come from a human donor with classical Hodgkin lymphoma.

The V and J genes are TRBV28 and TRBJ2-3; no definite D call. The CDR3 runs to 12 residues. Germline CDR1 MDHEN, CDR2 SYDVKM. The V end was cut by 7 bases, the J end by 2 bases, with 7 bases between. The CDR3 spells CASMTLTDTQYF. The CDR3 coding sequence is TGTGCCAGCATGACACTCACAGATACGCAGTATTTT.

V and J are TRBV5-1 and TRBJ2-7; TRBD1 aligns across 10 bases. With 0 bases clipped from V and 5 bases from J, the junction kept 2 bases outside the gene matches. The CDR3 sequence is 14 residues long. In germline, CDR1 is SGHRS, CDR2 YFSETQ. CDR3 nucleotides: TGCGCCAGCAGCTTGGAGGGGACAGGGGACGAGCAGTACTTC. As protein: CASSLEGTGDEQYF.

This rearrangement joins TRBV11-2 to TRBJ2-7; 12 bases fit TRBD2. The germline V gene has CDR1 SGHAT and CDR2 FQNNGV. The CDR3 length is 15 residues. After removal of 3 bases from V and 2 bases from J, the junction contained 2 bases not matched to a gene. CDR3 amino acids: CASSLASGRAYEQYF. Here the CDR3 DNA reads TGTGCCAGCAGCTTGGCTAGCGGGAGGGCCTACGAGCAGTACTTC.

For the CDR3, the DNA is TGTGCCAGCAGCTTGACGTATTCCTACAATGAGCAGTTCTTC. The encoded protein is CASSLTYSYNEQFF. This chain uses TRBV11-3 with TRBJ2-1; D is unresolved. The germline V gene encodes CDR1 SGHNT and CDR2 YENEEA. V was shortened by 3 bases and J by 1 base, with 7 bases between the two germline ends. This CDR3 contains 14 residues. Supplemented by reference TRBV11-3 and TRBJ2-1, the full variable domain reads EAGVVQSPRYKIIEKKQPVAFWCNPISGHNTLYWYLQNLGQGPELLIRYENEEAVDDSQLPKDRFSAERLKGVDSTLKIQPAELGDSAVYLCASSLTYSYNEQFFGPGTRLTVL.

V gene TRBV10-3 combines with J gene TRBJ2-7; 15 bases align to TRBD2. CDR1 is ENHRY, CDR2 SYGVKD, per germline. The V segment lost 0 bases and the J segment 0 bases; nucleotides outside the gene matches: 12. This CDR3 comprises 21 residues. CDR3 DNA: TGTGCCATCAGTGAGTCGATGTGGACTAGCGGGAGGGCCCAGTTCTCCTACGAGCAGTACTTC. Translation gives CAISESMWTSGRAQFSYEQYF.

This rearrangement joins TRBV7-2 to TRBJ2-1; 9 bases match TRBD2. The CDR3 sequence is 16 residues long. Trimming cost V 1 base and J 2 bases; bases outside gene matches: 3. Germline V lookup: CDR1 SGHTA, CDR2 FQGNSA. CDR3 in DNA: TGTGCCAGCAGCTTAGAGGCTAGCGGGACCTACAATGAGCAGTTCTTC. It yields the protein CASSLEASGTYNEQFF.

This clone has a handful of counts. The V gene is TRBV5-4, the J gene TRBJ1-1, with D maybe TRBD1 (5 bases). Germline CDR1 and CDR2: SGHNT and YYREEE (reference sequence). The V end was cut by 2 bases, the J end by 10 bases, with 15 bases between. The CDR3 runs to 13 residues. CDR3 bases: TGTGCCAGCAGCTTAGCTGCCTCGGGGGGAGCTTTCTTT. It codes for CASSLAASGGAFF.

Here the CDR3 reads CASSPDGVGDDTQYF. The CDR3, as DNA: TGTGCCAGCAGTCCGGACGGGGTTGGAGACGATACGCAGTATTTT. The V gene is TRBV27, the J gene TRBJ2-3, with D tentatively TRBD2 (5 bases). V dropped 5 bases and J dropped 6 bases, with 18 bases sitting between them. Germline V CDR1 and CDR2: MNHEY, SMNVEV (reference sequence). This CDR3 is built from 15 residues.

This clone was counted only a few times. The CDR3 region is CASSLSTLMNTEAFF. CDR3 bases: TGTGCCAGCAGCTTGTCGACGCTAATGAACACTGAAGCTTTCTTT. The chain recombines TRBV5-4 with TRBJ1-1; no firm D call. Trimming took 1 base from V and 0 from J, leaving 10 bases between them. CDR3 length: 15 residues. Per germline, CDR1 SGHNT and CDR2 YYREEE (reference sequence).

The gene calls are TRBV15 and TRBJ2-5, with TRBD2 matching over 7 bases. Germline CDR1 and CDR2: LNHNV and YYDKDF (reference sequence). V shed 0 bases, J shed 5 bases, and the junction held 9 bases outside the gene matches. This CDR3 contains 16 residues. The CDR3 DNA follows: TGTGCCACCAGCAGAGATCGGTGGAGTAGCGGGGAGACCCAGTACTTC. This encodes CATSRDRWSSGETQYF.

The J gene is TRBJ1-3, the V gene TRBV5-4; TRBD1 aligns across 7 bases. J was trimmed by 1 base and V by 5 bases; bases with no gene match: 9. Looked up from germline, CDR1 is SGHNT and CDR2 is YYREEE (reference sequence). This CDR3 has 16 amino acids. CDR3 sequence: CASRSEQGVSGNTIYF. The DNA for the CDR3 is TGTGCCAGCAGGAGCGAGCAGGGGGTGTCTGGAAACACCATATATTTT.

By frequency in the sample, this clone is medium-sized (0.01 to 0.1%). V usage is TRBV27 and J usage is TRBJ2-1; D could derive from TRBD1 or TRBD2 (5 bases each). This CDR3 has 17 residues. V was pared by 1 base and J by 7 bases, with 20 bases between. Germline V CDR1 and CDR2: MNHEY, SMNVEV (reference sequence). The CDR3 loop reads CASSLLGAGLLLNEQFF. The CDR3 coding sequence is TGTGCCAGCAGTTTATTGGGAGCAGGGTTACTTCTTAATGAGCAGTTCTTC.

The V gene is TRBV7-3, the J gene TRBJ2-1, with D possibly called TRBD1 or TRBD2 (5 bases each). This CDR3 is 13 amino acids long. CDR1 and CDR2 (germline): SGHTA, FQGTGA. The V gene lost 5 bases and the J gene lost 7 bases, with 12 bases spanning the gap. CDR3 protein: CASSPPGTNEQFF. DNA of the CDR3: TGTGCCAGCAGCCCCCCTGGGACGAATGAGCAGTTCTTC.

This clone occurred a few times. V usage is TRBV11-3 and J usage is TRBJ1-1, with unresolved D. The CDR3 has 13 residues. CDR1 is SGHNT and CDR2 is YENEEA in the germline V gene. V was shortened by 1 base and J by 8 bases, with 11 bases between the two germline ends. CDR3 DNA: TGTGCCAGCAGCTTAGGCCCCTCAAGGGAAGCTTTCTTT. The encoded protein is CASSLGPSREAFF.

The gene calls are TRBV11-2 and TRBJ2-5; D gene uncertain. Trimming cost V 5 bases and J 1 base, with 11 bases left between them. Germline V gene lookup returns CDR1 SGHAT and CDR2 FQNNGV. The CDR3 spans 14 residues. The CDR3 sequence: CASSPYYAQETQYF. CDR3 bases: TGTGCCAGCAGCCCCTACTATGCCCAAGAGACCCAGTACTTC. The variable domain in full, completed from reference TRBV11-2 and TRBJ2-5, reads EAGVAQSPRYKIIEKRQSVAFWCNPISGHATLYWYQQILGQGPKLLIQFQNNGVVDDSQLPKDRFSAERLKGVDSTLKIQPAKLEDSAVYLCASSPYYAQETQYFGPGTRLLVL.

V and J are TRBV4-2 and TRBJ2-1; 8 nucleotides line up with TRBD1. Trimming took 4 bases from V and 5 from J; bases not matched to a gene: 7. This CDR3 comprises 15 residues. From germline, CDR1 is LGHNA and CDR2 YNFKEQ. DNA for the CDR3: TGTGCCAGCAGCCTAACCCAGGACAGGGACAATGAGCAGTTCTTC. This encodes CASSLTQDRDNEQFF.

The chain joins TRBV5-1 to TRBJ2-3; 10 nucleotides match TRBD2. After removal of 2 bases from V and 1 base from J, the junction contained 1 base not matched to a gene. Germline CDR1 and CDR2: SGHRS and YFSETQ. The CDR3 runs to 15 residues. The CDR3 region has the DNA TGCGCCAGCAGCTTAGGGACTAGCGGCACAGATACGCAGTATTTT. Protein product: CASSLGTSGTDTQYF.

The V gene is TRBV4-1, the J gene TRBJ1-2; D is perhaps TRBD1 (6 bases). The V gene lost 4 bases and the J gene lost 6 bases, with 21 bases spanning the gap. CDR1 is MGHRA and CDR2 is YSYEKL in the germline V gene. CDR3 length: 16 amino acids. CDR3 sequence: CASSPRGVQGIDGYTF. The CDR3 DNA is TGCGCCAGCAGCCCCCGTGGGGTACAGGGAATAGATGGCTACACCTTC.

The chain employs TRBV5-1 and TRBJ2-6; the D is unclear. CDR1 and CDR2 from the germline V gene are SGHRS and YFSETQ. The CDR3 loop spans 14 amino acids. The V and J ends lost 3 bases and 2 bases respectively, with 6 bases between them. The CDR3 DNA reads as TGCGCCAGCAGCTCACAACCTGGGGCCAACGTCCTGACTTTC. Translated: CASSSQPGANVLTF.

A remark on this clone: Other DNA sequences in this specimen translate into the identical CDR3. The V gene is TRBV6-6, the J gene TRBJ2-7, with 7 bases matching TRBD1. Germline V gene data show CDR1 as MNHNY and CDR2 as SVGAGI (reference sequence). The CDR3 totals 13 residues. J was trimmed by 2 bases and V by 2 bases; bases with no gene match: 0. The CDR3 is CASSYDRAYEQYF. CDR3 nucleotide sequence: TGTGCCAGCAGTTACGACAGGGCCTACGAGCAGTACTTC.

The chain carries TRBV19 and TRBJ2-2; 11 bases align to TRBD2. The CDR3 is 15 amino acids. V dropped 5 bases and J dropped 7; count of bases not matched to a gene: 6. Germline V gene lookup returns CDR1 LNHDA and CDR2 SQIVND (reference sequence). The CDR3 sequence: CASSVTGTSGGELFF. The DNA for the CDR3 is TGTGCCAGTAGTGTCACCGGGACTAGCGGCGGGGAGCTGTTTTTT.

This chain connects TRBV6-1 to TRBJ1-2; D is possibly TRBD1 (6 bases). V gave up 5 bases and J gave up 9 bases, with 19 bases separating them. The CDR3 extends over 14 amino acids. Germline CDR1 reads MNHNS; CDR2 reads SASEGT. The CDR3 DNA sequence: TGTGCCAGCAGTCCCTCCGTTGGGGGGCAAAGCTACACCTTC. This translates into CASSPSVGGQSYTF.